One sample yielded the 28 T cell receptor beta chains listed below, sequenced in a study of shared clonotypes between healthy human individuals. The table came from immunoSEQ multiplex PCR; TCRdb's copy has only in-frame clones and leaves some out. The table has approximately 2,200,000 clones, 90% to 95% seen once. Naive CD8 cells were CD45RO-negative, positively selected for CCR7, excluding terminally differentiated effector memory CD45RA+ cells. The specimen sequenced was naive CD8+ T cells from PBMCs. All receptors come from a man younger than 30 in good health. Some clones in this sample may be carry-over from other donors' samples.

Here the CDR3 DNA reads TGTGCCAGCAGTATACAGGGTGGCAATGAGCAGTTCTTC. Translated, it gives CASSIQGGNEQFF. The chain has TRBV28 and TRBJ2-1, with D possibly matching TRBD1 (6 bases). This CDR3 contains 13 residues. The germline V gene encodes CDR1 MDHEN and CDR2 SYDVKM. With 5 bases removed from V and 6 bases from J, the gap between germline ends came to 11 bases.

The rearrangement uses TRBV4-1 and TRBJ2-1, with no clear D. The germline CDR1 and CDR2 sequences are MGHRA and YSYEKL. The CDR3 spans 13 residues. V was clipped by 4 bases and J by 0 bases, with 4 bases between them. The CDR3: CASSPSSYNEQFF. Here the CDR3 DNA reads TGCGCCAGCAGCCCGAGCTCCTACAATGAGCAGTTCTTC.

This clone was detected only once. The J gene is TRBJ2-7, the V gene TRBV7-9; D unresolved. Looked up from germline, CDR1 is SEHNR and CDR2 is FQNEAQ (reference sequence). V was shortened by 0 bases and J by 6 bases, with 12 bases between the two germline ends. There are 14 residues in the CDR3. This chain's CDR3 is CASSLATRPTEQYF. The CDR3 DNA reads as TGTGCCAGCAGCTTAGCAACTCGGCCCACCGAGCAGTACTTC. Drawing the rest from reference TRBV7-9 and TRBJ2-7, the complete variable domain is DTGVSQNPRHKITKRGQNVTFRCDPISEHNRLYWYRQTLGQGPEFLTYFQNEAQLEKSRLLSDRFSAERPKGSFSTLEIQRTEQGDSAMYLCASSLATRPTEQYFGPGTRLTVT.

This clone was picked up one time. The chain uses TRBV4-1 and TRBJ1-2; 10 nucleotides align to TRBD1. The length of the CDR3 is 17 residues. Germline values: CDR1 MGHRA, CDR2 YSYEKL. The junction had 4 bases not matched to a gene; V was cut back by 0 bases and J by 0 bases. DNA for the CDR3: TGCGCCAGCAGCCAAGATCGAGGGACAGGGGCTAACTATGGCTACACCTTC. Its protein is CASSQDRGTGANYGYTF.

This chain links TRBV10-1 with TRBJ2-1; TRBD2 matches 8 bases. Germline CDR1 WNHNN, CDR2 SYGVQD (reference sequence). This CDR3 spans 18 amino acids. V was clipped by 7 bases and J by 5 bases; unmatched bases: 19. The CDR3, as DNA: TGCGCCAGCATCGGTATGCTAGCGGGTGGCCTGTCGGACAATGAGCAGTTCTTC. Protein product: CASIGMLAGGLSDNEQFF.

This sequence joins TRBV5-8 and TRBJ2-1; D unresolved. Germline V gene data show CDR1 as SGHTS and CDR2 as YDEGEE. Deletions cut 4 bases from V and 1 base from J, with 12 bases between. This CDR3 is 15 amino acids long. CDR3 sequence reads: CASSLQLTSYNEQFF. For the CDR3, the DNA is TGTGCCAGCAGCCTCCAACTCACGTCCTACAATGAGCAGTTCTTC.

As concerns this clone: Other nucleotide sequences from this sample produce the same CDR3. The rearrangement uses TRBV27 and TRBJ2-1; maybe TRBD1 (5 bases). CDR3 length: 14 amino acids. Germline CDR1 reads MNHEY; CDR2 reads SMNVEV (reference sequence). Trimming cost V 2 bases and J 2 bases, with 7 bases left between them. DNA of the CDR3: TGTGCCAGCAGTTTACTGGGGCCCTACAATGAGCAGTTCTTC. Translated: CASSLLGPYNEQFF.

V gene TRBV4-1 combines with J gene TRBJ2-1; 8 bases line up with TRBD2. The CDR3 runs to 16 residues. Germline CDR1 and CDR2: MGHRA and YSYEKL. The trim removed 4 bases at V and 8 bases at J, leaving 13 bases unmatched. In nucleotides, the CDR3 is TGCGCCAGCAGCCTGAGGGGGGCGGGAGGTCTCCATGAGCAGTTCTTC. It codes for CASSLRGAGGLHEQFF.

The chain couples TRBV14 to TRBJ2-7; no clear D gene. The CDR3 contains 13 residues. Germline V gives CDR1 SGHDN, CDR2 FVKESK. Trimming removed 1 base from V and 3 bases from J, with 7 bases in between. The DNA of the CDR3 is TGTGCCAGCAGCCAAGGACGGAACTACGAGCAGTACTTC. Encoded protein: CASSQGRNYEQYF.

The CDR3 region has the DNA TGTGCCAGCAGCCCCAGGCGACAGGAGGGAGAGACCCAGTACTTC. Amino acid sequence: CASSPRRQEGETQYF. This chain joins TRBV5-8 and TRBJ2-5, with D possibly being TRBD1 or TRBD2 (6 bases each). Germline V CDR1 and CDR2: SGHTS, YDEGEE. Trimming left V 4 bases short and J 4 bases short, with 17 bases between. The CDR3 sequence is 15 residues long.

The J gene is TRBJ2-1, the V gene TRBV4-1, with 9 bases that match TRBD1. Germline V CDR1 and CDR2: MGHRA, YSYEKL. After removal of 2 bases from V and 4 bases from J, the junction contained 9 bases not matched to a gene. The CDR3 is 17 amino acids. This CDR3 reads CASSQLSGTGFYNEQFF. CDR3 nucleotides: TGCGCCAGCAGCCAACTGTCCGGGACAGGGTTTTACAATGAGCAGTTCTTC.

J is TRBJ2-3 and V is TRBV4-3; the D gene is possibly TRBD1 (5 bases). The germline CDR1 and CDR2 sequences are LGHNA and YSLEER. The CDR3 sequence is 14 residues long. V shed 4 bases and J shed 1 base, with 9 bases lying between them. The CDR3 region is CASSRLTGTDTQYF. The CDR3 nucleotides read TGCGCCAGCAGCCGACTGACAGGCACAGATACGCAGTATTTT.

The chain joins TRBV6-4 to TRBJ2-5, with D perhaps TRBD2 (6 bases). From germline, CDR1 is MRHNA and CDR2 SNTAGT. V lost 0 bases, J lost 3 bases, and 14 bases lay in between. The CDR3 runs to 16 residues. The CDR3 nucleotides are TGTGCCAGCAGTGACTCGAAGGGAGGAAGCAAAGAGACCCAGTACTTC. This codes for CASSDSKGGSKETQYF.

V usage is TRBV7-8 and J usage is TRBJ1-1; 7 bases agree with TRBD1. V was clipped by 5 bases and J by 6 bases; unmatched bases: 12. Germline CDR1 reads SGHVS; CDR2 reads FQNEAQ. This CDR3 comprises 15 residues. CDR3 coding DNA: TGTGCCAGCAGCCTACGACAGGGTAGGTGGGCTGAAGCTTTCTTT. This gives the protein CASSLRQGRWAEAFF.

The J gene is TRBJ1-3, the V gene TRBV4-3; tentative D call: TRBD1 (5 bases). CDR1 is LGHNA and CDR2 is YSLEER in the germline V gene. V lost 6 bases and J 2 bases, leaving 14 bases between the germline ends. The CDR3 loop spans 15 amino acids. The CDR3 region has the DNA TGCGCCAGCAGGCGGGGGACTGGTCCTGGAAACACCATATATTTT. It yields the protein CASRRGTGPGNTIYF.

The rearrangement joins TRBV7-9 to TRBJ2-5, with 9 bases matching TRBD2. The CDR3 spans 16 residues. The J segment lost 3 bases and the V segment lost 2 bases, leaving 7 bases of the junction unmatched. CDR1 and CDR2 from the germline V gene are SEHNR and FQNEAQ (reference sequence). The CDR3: CASSLRLAVEEETQYF. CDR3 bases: TGTGCCAGCAGCTTACGACTAGCGGTAGAAGAAGAGACCCAGTACTTC. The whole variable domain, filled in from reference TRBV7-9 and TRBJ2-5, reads DTGVSQNPRHKITKRGQNVTFRCDPISEHNRLYWYRQTLGQGPEFLTYFQNEAQLEKSRLLSDRFSAERPKGSFSTLEIQRTEQGDSAMYLCASSLRLAVEEETQYFGPGTRLLVL.

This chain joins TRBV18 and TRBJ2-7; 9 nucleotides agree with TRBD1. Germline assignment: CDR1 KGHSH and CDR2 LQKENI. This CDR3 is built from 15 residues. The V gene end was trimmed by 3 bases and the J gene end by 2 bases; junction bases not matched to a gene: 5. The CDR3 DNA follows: TGTGCCAGCTCACCGGACAGGGGAGTCACCTACGAGCAGTACTTC. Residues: CASSPDRGVTYEQYF.

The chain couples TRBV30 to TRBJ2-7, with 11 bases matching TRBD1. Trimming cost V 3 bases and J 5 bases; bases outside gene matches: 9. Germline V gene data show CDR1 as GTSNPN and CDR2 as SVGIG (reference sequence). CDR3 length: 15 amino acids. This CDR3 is CAWSPRDRGYHEQYF. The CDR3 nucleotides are TGTGCCTGGAGCCCCAGGGACAGGGGGTACCACGAGCAGTACTTC.

The CDR3 loop is CASSTHHPGGVIDEQYF. Here the CDR3 DNA reads TGTGCCAGCAGCACCCATCACCCGGGGGGGGTTATCGACGAGCAGTACTTC. The V and J genes are TRBV5-8 and TRBJ2-7, with 8 bases aligning to TRBD2. This CDR3 has 17 residues. Trimming took 4 bases from V and 5 from J; bases not matched to a gene: 17. Germline CDR1 is SGHTS and CDR2 is YDEGEE.

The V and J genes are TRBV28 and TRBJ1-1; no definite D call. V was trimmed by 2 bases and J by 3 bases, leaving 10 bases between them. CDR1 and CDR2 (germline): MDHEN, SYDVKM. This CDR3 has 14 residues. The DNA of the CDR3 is TGTGCCAGCAGTTTAACCGCGGAAGACACTGAAGCTTTCTTT. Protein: CASSLTAEDTEAFF.

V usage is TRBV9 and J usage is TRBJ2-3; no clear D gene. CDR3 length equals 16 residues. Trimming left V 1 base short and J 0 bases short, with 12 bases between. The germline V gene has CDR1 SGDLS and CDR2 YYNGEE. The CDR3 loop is CASSVNGVPSTDTQYF. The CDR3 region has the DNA TGTGCCAGCAGCGTAAACGGCGTCCCAAGCACAGATACGCAGTATTTT.

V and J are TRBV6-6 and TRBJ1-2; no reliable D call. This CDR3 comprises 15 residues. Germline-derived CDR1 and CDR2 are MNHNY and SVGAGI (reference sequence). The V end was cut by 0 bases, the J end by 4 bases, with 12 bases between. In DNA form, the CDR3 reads TGTGCCAGCAGTTACTCAAGTGGGAGTGGCTATGGCTACACCTTC. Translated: CASSYSSGSGYGYTF.

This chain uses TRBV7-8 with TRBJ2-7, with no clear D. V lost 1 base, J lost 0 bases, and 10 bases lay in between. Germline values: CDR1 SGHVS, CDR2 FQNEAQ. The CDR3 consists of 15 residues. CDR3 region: CASSLVPIFSYEQYF. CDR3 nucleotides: TGTGCCAGCAGCTTAGTTCCGATATTCTCCTACGAGCAGTACTTC.

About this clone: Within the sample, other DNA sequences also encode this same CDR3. CDR3 nucleotide sequence: TGTGCCAGCAGCTTCTGGGACAGCTACAATGAGCAGTTCTTC. This encodes CASSFWDSYNEQFF. The rearrangement links TRBV7-2 to TRBJ2-1; 7 bases line up with TRBD1. The CDR3 runs to 14 residues. CDR1 and CDR2 from the germline V gene are SGHTA and FQGNSA. V gave up 3 bases and J gave up 3 bases; unmatched junction bases: 2.

The CDR3 sequence is CAWSLGSGAYNEQFF. CDR3 nucleotides: TGTGCCTGGAGCTTGGGTAGCGGAGCCTACAATGAGCAGTTCTTC. The chain has TRBV30 and TRBJ2-1, with D maybe TRBD2 (6 bases). The germline V gene encodes CDR1 GTSNPN and CDR2 SVGIG (reference sequence). Trimming took 3 bases from V and 2 from J, leaving 14 bases between them. The CDR3 length is 15 residues.

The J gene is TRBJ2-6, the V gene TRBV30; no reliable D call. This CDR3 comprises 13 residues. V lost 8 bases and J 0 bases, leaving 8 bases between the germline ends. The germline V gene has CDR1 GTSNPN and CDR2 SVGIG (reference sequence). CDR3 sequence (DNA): TGTGCCCAACTAAGCTCTGGGGCCAACGTCCTGACTTTC. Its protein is CAQLSSGANVLTF.

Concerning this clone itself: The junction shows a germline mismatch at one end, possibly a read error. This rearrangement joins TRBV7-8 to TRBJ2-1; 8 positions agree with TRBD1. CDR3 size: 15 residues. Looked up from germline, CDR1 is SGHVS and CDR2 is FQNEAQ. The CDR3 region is CASSGDRGPYNGQFF. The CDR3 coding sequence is TGTGCCAGCAGCGGAGACAGGGGCCCTTACAATGGGCAGTTCTTC.

The CDR3 sequence is CASSLAGKAFF. DNA for the CDR3: TGTGCCAGCAGCTTAGCAGGGAAAGCTTTCTTT. This sequence joins TRBV7-9 and TRBJ1-1; D call uncertain. The CDR3 contains 11 residues. Trimming left V 0 bases short and J 9 bases short, with 5 bases between. CDR1 and CDR2 (germline): SEHNR, FQNEAQ (reference sequence).